The next 9 T cell receptor beta chains were all read from a single sample in a study of OX40 agonist ivuxolimab in advanced cancers. TCRdb keeps only in-frame clones here, not all; method: immunoSEQ multiplex PCR. This table has 95,000 to 120,000 clones, less than 95% appearing once. The material was CD4+ or CD8+ T cells sorted from blood, obtained in a trial of the OX40 agonist ivuxolimab. The receptors shown here come from an adult with an advanced solid tumor such as melanoma, head and neck, liver or kidney cancer.

The gene calls are TRBV7-2 and TRBJ1-4; 9 bases match TRBD1. V shed 1 base, J shed 6 bases, and the junction held 0 bases outside the gene matches. The CDR3 totals 14 residues. Germline V gene sequence: CDR1 SGHTA, CDR2 FQGNSA. The CDR3 reads CASSLDRGHEKLFF. The DNA of the CDR3 is TGTGCCAGCAGCTTAGACAGGGGGCATGAAAAACTGTTTTTT. Looking up the rest from reference TRBV7-2 and TRBJ1-4 gives the full variable domain: GAGVSQSPSNKVTEKGKDVELRCDPISGHTALYWYRQSLGQGLEFLIYFQGNSAPDKSGLPSDRFSAERTGGSVSTLTIQRTQQEDSAVYLCASSLDRGHEKLFFGSGTQLSVL.

The chain recombines TRBV30 with TRBJ2-5, with unresolved D. Germline CDR1 and CDR2: GTSNPN and SVGIG (reference sequence). CDR3 length equals 12 residues. The V gene lost 3 bases and the J gene lost 1 base, with 6 bases spanning the gap. CDR3 protein: CAWRKSQETQYF. In DNA, the CDR3 is TGTGCCTGGAGGAAAAGCCAAGAGACCCAGTACTTC.

The chain links TRBV18 to TRBJ1-2, with a weak D call TRBD1 (5 bases). Trimming removed 3 bases at V and 4 bases at J, with 18 bases between. The CDR3 length is 16 residues. Per germline, CDR1 KGHSH and CDR2 LQKENI. The DNA of the CDR3 is TGTGCCAGCTCACCCACCCCCCCCGGGGGATCCTATGGCTACACCTTC. The encoded protein is CASSPTPPGGSYGYTF.

The count of this clone is one. This rearrangement joins TRBV30 to TRBJ1-2, with TRBD1 matching 8 bases. The length of the CDR3 is 13 residues. Germline CDR1 GTSNPN, CDR2 SVGIG (reference sequence). The V and J ends lost 3 bases and 3 bases, in that order; junction bases with no gene match: 3. CDR3 nucleotides: TGTGCCTGGAGACAGACAGGGGACTATGGCTACACCTTC. This gives the protein CAWRQTGDYGYTF.

V and J are TRBV10-3 and TRBJ2-1, with D hard to call. The CDR3 extends over 13 amino acids. V shed 6 bases and J shed 3 bases, with 9 bases lying between them. Germline V gives CDR1 ENHRY, CDR2 SYGVKD. The CDR3 bases are TGTGCCATCAGCCAGCAAGACTACAATGAGCAGTTCTTC. Protein product: CAISQQDYNEQFF.

This clone has more than one count but fewer than ten. This chain connects TRBV10-1 to TRBJ1-2, with D tentatively TRBD1 (6 bases). The CDR3 runs 14 residues. CDR1 is WNHNN and CDR2 is SYGVQD in the germline V gene (reference sequence). V shed 2 bases and J shed 6 bases, with 13 bases lying between them. CDR3 DNA: TGCGCCAGCAGTGAGAACAGGGATTCTAATGGCTACACCTTC. This sequence encodes CASSENRDSNGYTF.

This chain uses TRBV19 with TRBJ2-3, with 10 bases aligning to TRBD1. Germline V gene data show CDR1 as LNHDA and CDR2 as SQIVND (reference sequence). The CDR3 sequence is 17 residues long. Trimming removed 5 bases from V and 5 bases from J; junction bases left unmatched: 13. The CDR3, as DNA: TGTGCCAGTAGTCCCCCGTGGGGACAGGGGCTTAAAGATACGCAGTATTTT. Its translation: CASSPPWGQGLKDTQYF.

This sequence joins TRBV18 and TRBJ2-3; D call uncertain. Germline V lookup: CDR1 KGHSH, CDR2 LQKENI. The V end was cut by 3 bases, the J end by 2 bases, with 6 bases between. This CDR3 has 13 amino acids. The CDR3 reads CASSPENTDTQYF. CDR3 nucleotides: TGTGCCAGCTCACCGGAAAACACAGATACGCAGTATTTT. Together with reference TRBV18 and TRBJ2-3, the CDR3 gives the full variable domain: NAGVMQNPRHLVRRRGQEARLRCSPMKGHSHVYWYRQLPEEGLKFMVYLQKENIIDESGMPKERFSAEFPKEGPSILRIQQVVRGDSAAYFCASSPENTDTQYFGPGTRLTVL.

CDR3 amino acids: CASSYSEVGGYGYTF. In nucleotides, the CDR3 is TGTGCCAGCAGTTACTCGGAGGTTGGAGGCTATGGCTACACCTTC. This chain connects TRBV6-5 to TRBJ1-2; D remains ambiguous. The CDR3 length is 15 residues. The germline CDR1 and CDR2 sequences are MNHEY and SVGAGI. V lost 0 bases and J 4 bases, leaving 12 bases between the germline ends.